A selection of T cell receptor beta chains follows, all from one sample in a study of blood T cells in healthy people across ages. MiXCR, applied by TCRdb to the 5' RACE reads, yields one record per CDR3 protein. Of roughly 1,800,000 distinct CDR3 sequences listed, just under 50% are singletons. Sequencing was done on a sample of blood. Receptors were obtained from a woman between 40 and 55 years old in good health. CDR3s include the opening cysteine and the closing phenylalanine or tryptophan. The D gene is left open where the match is weak. Only part of the rows carry a size: once, few, many, or a class if the clone is expanded.

>-|TRBV7-2|15|TRBJ2-4|few
CASSHSRADKNIQYF
TGTGCCAGCAGCCACTCTAGGGCGGATAAAAACATTCAGTACTTC
>TRBD1|TRBV7-9|13|TRBJ1-2|few
CASLTGDDYGYTF
TGTGCCAGCTTAACAGGGGACGACTATGGCTACACCTTC
>-|TRBV7-2|15|TRBJ1-6|-
CASSPGEGRGSPLHF
TGTGCCAGCAGCCCCGGCGAAGGGAGGGGTTCACCCCTCCACTTT
>TRBD1|TRBV11-2|17|TRBJ2-2|-
CASSSNPTGWNTGELFF
TGTGCCAGCAGCTCCAACCCGACAGGGTGGAACACCGGGGAGCTGTTTTTT
>-|TRBV28|15|TRBJ1-3|-
CASRSQLSTGNTIYF
TGTGCCAGCAGGTCCCAACTCTCTACTGGAAACACCATATATTTT
>TRBD1|TRBV29-1|14|TRBJ2-5|few
CSVEPMTGGKTQYF
TGCAGCGTTGAACCGATGACAGGGGGAAAGACCCAGTACTTC
>-|TRBV7-9|10|TRBJ1-2|few
CASMEAGYTF
TGTGCCAGCATGGAGGCTGGCTACACCTTC
>TRBD2|TRBV5-1|15|TRBJ2-1|-
CASTLIAGGYNEQFF
TGCGCCAGTACCCTTATAGCGGGGGGGTACAATGAGCAGTTCTTC
>-|TRBV5-1|15|TRBJ1-1|few
CASSLDTRGNTEAFF
TGCGCCAGCAGCTTGGACACGCGGGGGAACACTGAAGCTTTCTTT
>-|TRBV5-1|11|TRBJ2-3|-
CASRALDTQYF
TGCGCCAGCAGAGCATTGGATACGCAGTATTTT
>-|TRBV5-1|15|TRBJ2-1|few
CASSFQGLGYNEQFF
TGCGCCAGCAGCTTTCAGGGTCTTGGATACAATGAGCAGTTCTTC
>-|TRBV7-9|14|TRBJ2-5|-
CASSFDLGRETQYF
TGTGCCAGCAGCTTTGATCTTGGCAGGGAGACCCAGTACTTC
>TRBD1|TRBV27|17|TRBJ2-7|-
CASSPTPGTGENYEQYF
TGTGCCAGCAGTCCGACGCCCGGGACAGGGGAGAACTACGAGCAGTACTTC
>-|TRBV5-1|16|TRBJ1-2|few
CASSLGRGEGNYGYTF
TGCGCCAGCAGCTTGGGGAGAGGAGAGGGGAACTATGGCTACACCTTC
>TRBD1|TRBV15|16|TRBJ2-3|-
CATSREIGQGVGTQYF
TGTGCCACCAGCAGAGAAATAGGACAGGGCGTTGGTACGCAGTATTTT
>-|TRBV7-2|14|TRBJ2-7|few
CASSLIQGRNEQYF
TGTGCCAGCAGCTTAATACAGGGAAGGAACGAGCAGTACTTC
>TRBD1|TRBV28|12|TRBJ2-1|few
CASSDRGDEQFF
TGTGCCAGCAGTGACAGGGGGGATGAGCAGTTCTTC
>-|TRBV15|11|TRBJ2-1|-
CATSRDDEQFF
TGTGCCACCAGCAGAGATGATGAGCAGTTCTTC
>-|TRBV27|14|TRBJ2-1|once
CASSLYEGNNEQFF
TGTGCCAGCAGTTTATATGAGGGGAACAATGAGCAGTTCTTC
>-|TRBV5-1|14|TRBJ2-7|few
CASRLEVPPYEQYF
TGCGCCAGCCGGCTTGAGGTCCCCCCCTACGAGCAGTACTTC
>-|TRBV7-2|14|TRBJ1-2|-
CASSGEFLNYGYTF
TGTGCCAGCAGCGGGGAGTTCCTCAACTATGGCTACACCTTC
>TRBD2|TRBV20-1|15|TRBJ2-5|-
CSARAFLAGAETQYF
TGCAGTGCTAGGGCCTTCCTAGCGGGGGCAGAGACCCAGTACTTC
>TRBD1|TRBV20-1|14|TRBJ1-5|-
CSASPGQGYQPQHF
TGCAGTGCTAGCCCGGGACAGGGATATCAGCCCCAGCATTTT
>-|TRBV9|14|TRBJ2-5|-
CASSVAGAHNEQYF
TGTGCCAGCAGCGTAGCGGGGGCCCACAATGAGCAGTACTTC
>TRBD2|TRBV7-2|16|TRBJ2-5|-
CASSLGPAGGFETQYF
TGTGCCAGCAGCTTAGGTCCAGCGGGGGGGTTTGAGACCCAGTACTTC